In this sample, the clone carrying this TCR beta chain turned up a few times. The data were taken from a study of T cells of healthy individuals. TCRdb reprocessed the 5' RACE reads via MiXCR and lists one record per CDR3 protein. The sample comprises some 69,000 distinct CDR3 sequences, 15% to 20% of which are singletons, and approximately 4.8% rests with the top ten. This TCR was sampled from a human donor in good health.

The CDR3 nucleotides are TGTGCCAGCAGCCGCAACTTACGCAGGGGCACCGGGGAGCTGTTTTTT. The encoded protein is CASSRNLRRGTGELFF. The rearrangement uses TRBV14 and TRBJ2-2, with D possibly matching TRBD1 (6 bases). From germline, CDR1 is SGHDN and CDR2 FVKESK. The CDR3 has 16 residues. The V and J ends lost 4 bases and 4 bases respectively, with 16 bases between them.